This is a list of T cell receptor beta chains from one sample in a study of shared clonotypes between healthy human individuals. Assay used: immunoSEQ multiplex PCR; TCRdb lists only in-frame clones, some missing. In the table there are over a million clones, more than 60% of which are singletons. Sequenced input: memory CD4+ T cells sorted from blood. These receptors all come from a man younger than 35 in good health. CDR3s include the opening cysteine and the closing phenylalanine or tryptophan.

J gene | V gene | CDR3 protein
TRBJ2-5 | TRBV18 | CASSPPNSGQETQYF
TRBJ2-1 | TRBV5-5 | CASSTLPTTSHNEQFF
TRBJ1-2 | TRBV9 | CASSDDLYGYTF
TRBJ2-7 | TRBV4-2 | CASSPLGTGGNSYEQYF
TRBJ1-5 | TRBV10-3 | CAISGNTGQSQPQHF
TRBJ1-2 | TRBV5-6 | CASSLSGFNYGYTF
TRBJ1-1 | TRBV6-6 | CASSTPDRAEAFF
TRBJ2-3 | TRBV18 | CASSPPVHLAGGPGTDTQYF
TRBJ1-4 | TRBV2 | CASSGATAEGYEKLFF
TRBJ2-1 | TRBV4-1 | CASSQESPRTKLTEQFF
TRBJ2-2 | TRBV6-5 | CASSWGLSLNTGELFF
TRBJ2-7 | TRBV5-8 | CASRLPGDTLEQYF
TRBJ2-7 | TRBV5-6 | CASSPRTGGAGNEQYF
TRBJ2-5 | TRBV5-6 | CASSTLGTDQETQYF
TRBJ1-3 | TRBV30 | CAWANIGNTIYF
TRBJ1-6 | TRBV5-1 | CASSLYKTYNSPLHF
TRBJ2-3 | TRBV7-2 | CASSAAQLRRTDTQYF
TRBJ2-5 | TRBV29-1 | CSLIRDSTQYF
TRBJ2-1 | TRBV5-4 | CASSPGGRNVNNEQFF
TRBJ2-7 | TRBV11-2 | CASSSGRLSGSHSYEQYF
TRBJ2-3 | TRBV30 | CAWSGRRGTDTQYF
TRBJ1-1 | TRBV19 | CASSIRTGLNTEAFF
TRBJ2-1 | TRBV5-1 | CASSLGDGPNEQFF
TRBJ1-1 | TRBV13 | CASSPTNRGPTEAFF
TRBJ2-5 | TRBV7-6 | CASSPELAGGPQETQYF
TRBJ1-2 | TRBV6-6 | CASSSDNTGGYTF
TRBJ2-7 | TRBV10-3 | CAISESGQTYEQYF
TRBJ2-3 | TRBV11-2 | CASSPGLAGATDTQYF
TRBJ2-7 | TRBV6-1 | CASRPAGGPIQQYF
TRBJ2-7 | TRBV2 | CASSGRGSYEQYF
TRBJ2-5 | TRBV25-1 | CASSDSRGTEQETQYF
TRBJ2-3 | TRBV14 | CASSPGLAGGLADTQYF
TRBJ2-5 | TRBV27 | CASSSFTWDRGPETQYF
TRBJ1-3 | TRBV27 | CASSSIGGFENTIYF
TRBJ2-1 | TRBV10-1 | CASSEVAPSGGLLSSYNEQFF
TRBJ2-1 | TRBV19 | CASGAGAGGSNEQFF
TRBJ1-3 | TRBV7-9 | CASSRQGGSGNTIYF
TRBJ1-6 | TRBV5-5 | CASSRSRDRMDSPLHF
TRBJ1-5 | TRBV15 | CATSRDRAAYQPQHF
TRBJ1-5 | TRBV2 | CASTRGTGGNQPQHF
TRBJ2-5 | TRBV5-1 | CASSRDGSGETQYF
TRBJ2-5 | TRBV6-5 | CASRRGEVQETQYF
TRBJ1-2 | TRBV5-1 | CASSLDGFYGYTF
TRBJ1-1 | TRBV6-5 | CASSRQGNTEAFF
TRBJ2-4 | TRBV2 | CASSTRASGKGIQYF
TRBJ2-3 | TRBV28 | CASSFLTETDTQYF
TRBJ2-1 | TRBV18 | CASSPGGGLIYNEQFF
TRBJ2-5 | TRBV4-3 | CASSQDLGQAVEVQYF
TRBJ1-1 | TRBV6-5 | CASTKRGLSEAFF
TRBJ2-1 | TRBV10-2 | CASKKPPDRGNEQFF